This T cell receptor beta chain was captured in a study of blood T cell repertoires in COVID-19. Study context: COVID-19 samples, acute and convalescent, were from the United States, Italy and Spain.

Germline-derived CDR1 and CDR2 are SNHLY and FYNNEI. After removal of 8 bases from V and 7 bases from J, the junction contained 14 bases not matched to a gene. The length of the CDR3 is 15 residues. Data came from immunoSEQ multiplex PCR; TCRdb stores just in-frame clones and leaves some out. The table shows 30,000 to 40,000 clones, with 86% occurring only once. The sequence derives from a woman of 80 years or more with active or convalescent COVID-19. The V call is TRBV2, the J call TRBJ2-7; 10 positions agree with TRBD1. Sequenced input: peripheral blood. CDR3 in amino acids: CASQTPGTGVREQYF. For the CDR3, the DNA is TGTGCCAGCCAAACCCCCGGGACAGGGGTGAGGGAGCAGTACTTC.